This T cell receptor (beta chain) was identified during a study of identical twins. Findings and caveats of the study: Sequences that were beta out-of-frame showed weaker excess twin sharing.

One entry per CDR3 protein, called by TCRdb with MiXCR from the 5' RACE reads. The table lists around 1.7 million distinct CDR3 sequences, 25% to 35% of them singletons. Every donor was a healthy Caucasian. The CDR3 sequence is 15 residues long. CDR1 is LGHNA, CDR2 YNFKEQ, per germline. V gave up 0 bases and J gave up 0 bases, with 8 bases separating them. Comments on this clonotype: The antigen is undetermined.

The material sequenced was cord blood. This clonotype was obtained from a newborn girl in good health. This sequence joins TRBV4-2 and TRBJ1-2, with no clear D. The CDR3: CASSQEGQANYGYTF. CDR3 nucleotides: TGTGCCAGCAGCCAAGAGGGCCAGGCTAACTATGGCTACACCTTC.